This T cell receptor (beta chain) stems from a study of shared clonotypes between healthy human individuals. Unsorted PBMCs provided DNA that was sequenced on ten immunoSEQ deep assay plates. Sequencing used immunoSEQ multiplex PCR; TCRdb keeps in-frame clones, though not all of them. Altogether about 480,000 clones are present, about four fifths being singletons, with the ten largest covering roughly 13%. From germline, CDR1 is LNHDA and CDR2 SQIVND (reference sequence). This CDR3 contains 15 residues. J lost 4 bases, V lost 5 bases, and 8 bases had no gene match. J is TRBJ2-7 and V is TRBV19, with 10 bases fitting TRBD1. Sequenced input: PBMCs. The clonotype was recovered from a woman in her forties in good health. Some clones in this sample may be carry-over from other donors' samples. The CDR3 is CASSPQPGQGYEQYF. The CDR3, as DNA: TGTGCCAGTAGTCCACAACCGGGACAGGGGTACGAGCAGTACTTC.